What follows are 8 T cell receptor beta chains derived from one specimen sequenced in a study of T cell responses to AZD1222 COVID-19 vaccine (dated by TCRdb to the early 2020s). Interpreted using the paper, the time point label stands for: baseline before first vaccination. The library came from the immunoSEQ multiplex PCR assay. Imported from immuneACCESS, the table was reduced by TCRdb to in-frame sequences with V and J called. These copies leave out some clones; in studies compared against another copy, an unresolved V gene accounts for under half, and the cause of the remainder is not known. In this sample the table shows 150,000 to 200,000 clones, approximately 92% of which occur a single time. The ten largest clones capture roughly 2.5% of the sample. The starting material was peripheral blood, obtained on day 0 of AZD1222 vaccination. The receptors originated from an adult in good health.

The genes are TRBV5-6 and TRBJ2-7; either TRBD1 or TRBD2 may supply D (5 bases each). Looked up from germline, CDR1 is SGHDT and CDR2 is YYEEEE. This CDR3 contains 14 residues. Trimming left V 4 bases short and J 3 bases short, with 14 bases between. CDR3 coding DNA: TGTGCCAGCAGCGTTGCCGGGACCGTCTACGAGCAGTACTTC. This encodes CASSVAGTVYEQYF.

Only a few counts were recorded for this clone. This CDR3 is CASRPSGTGGRQPQHF. As DNA, the CDR3 is TGTGCCAGTAGGCCATCCGGGACAGGGGGCCGTCAGCCCCAGCATTTT. The rearrangement joins TRBV19 to TRBJ1-5; 12 bases are a match to TRBD1. Germline trimming cut 6 bases from V and 6 bases from J; bases unmatched to any gene: 9. CDR1 LNHDA and CDR2 SQIVND come from the germline V gene (reference sequence). CDR3 length equals 16 residues.

The CDR3 is CASRTGFYEQYF. CDR3 sequence (DNA): TGTGCCAGCAGAACAGGGTTCTACGAGCAGTACTTC. The chain recombines TRBV28 with TRBJ2-7; tentative D call: TRBD1 (6 bases). The length of the CDR3 is 12 residues. Per germline, CDR1 MDHEN and CDR2 SYDVKM. V dropped 6 bases and J dropped 3 bases, with 9 bases sitting between them.

The chain joins TRBV20-1 to TRBJ1-6, with a possible D match to TRBD1 (5 bases). Trimming stripped 3 bases from V and 8 bases from J, with 11 bases between. The CDR3 totals 13 residues. CDR1 is DFQATT and CDR2 is SNEGSKA in the germline V gene (reference sequence). CDR3 nucleotides: TGCAGTGCTAGTCAGACAGTCTATTCACCCCTCCACTTT. It translates to CSASQTVYSPLHF.

The chain employs TRBV3-1 (or the pseudogene TRBV3-2) and TRBJ1-1, with D possibly being TRBD1 (5 bases). The CDR3 loop spans 15 amino acids. Germline V gives CDR1 LGHDT, CDR2 YNNKEL (reference sequence). V was cut by 4 bases and J by 6 bases, with 18 bases left in between. The CDR3 DNA reads TGTGCCAGCAGCCTTGGGGGTATGGCAGGGCCTGAAGCTTTCTTT. Its protein is CASSLGGMAGPEAFF.

The rearrangement uses TRBV4-1 and TRBJ2-1; 8 bases line up with TRBD2. Germline V gives CDR1 MGHRA, CDR2 YSYEKL. V lost 1 base, J lost 5 bases, and 10 bases stayed unmatched. The CDR3 spans 17 residues. The CDR3 sequence: CASSQARAGVTDNEQFF. In DNA form, the CDR3 reads TGCGCCAGCAGCCAAGCCCGAGCGGGAGTAACTGACAATGAGCAGTTCTTC.

The V and J genes are TRBV19 and TRBJ1-2, with 12 bases fitting TRBD1. CDR3 length equals 14 residues. The germline gives CDR1 LNHDA, CDR2 SQIVND (reference sequence). V shed 9 bases and J 4 bases; nucleotides not matched to a gene: 6. CDR3 coding DNA: TGTGCCAGCCGGGACAGGGGGCGCGCCTATGGCTACACCTTC. Amino acid sequence: CASRDRGRAYGYTF.

V and J are TRBV6-5 and TRBJ2-4; D unclear. This CDR3 contains 15 residues. Germline CDR1 is MNHEY and CDR2 is SVGAGI. The ends were cut back, 6 bases at V and 0 bases at J, with 12 bases in the middle. CDR3 DNA: TGTGCCAGCAGACTAAGACACCTAGCCAAAAACATTCAGTACTTC. Encoded protein: CASRLRHLAKNIQYF.